This TCR beta chain was identified in a study of T-cell memory formation after mild COVID-19. From the 5' RACE reads, TCRdb called clonotypes with MiXCR, one entry per CDR3 protein. Seen here are about 130,000 distinct CDR3 sequences, about 5.9% observed once, and the top ten hold under 2.5%. The CDR3 totals 15 residues. Germline CDR1 SGHDT, CDR2 YYEEEE. V lost 5 bases to trimming and J lost 4 bases, with 16 bases between them. The chain uses TRBV5-6 and TRBJ2-1, with D tentatively TRBD1 or TRBD2 (6 bases each). The clonotype comes from an adult woman who had mild COVID-19 (a few samples of this study predate the infection). Cell type and time point are not known. The sequencing sample was made of PBMCs or a T cell subset sorted from them (not recorded which). The CDR3: CASSTGGLNYNEQFF. The CDR3, as DNA: TGTGCCAGCAGTACTGGGGGGCTTAATTACAATGAGCAGTTCTTC.